This TCR beta chain was sequenced in a study of cytomegalovirus exposure and HLA in healthy donors. Both 60 Vbeta primers and 13 Jbeta primers went into the PCR. Profiling relied on immunoSEQ multiplex PCR, and the TCRdb table lists in-frame clones only, not all of them. This sample has about 160,000 clones, with approximately 76% found just once. The CDR3 totals 16 residues. Germline V gene sequence: CDR1 SQVTM, CDR2 ANQGSEA. Trimming at V came to 7 bases and at J to 5 bases, leaving 15 bases not matched to a gene. The TCR originated in a man aged 55 to 70 in good health and CMV-seronegative. The chain employs TRBV29-1 and TRBJ2-7; 12 positions match TRBD1. The sequencing sample was made of PBMCs. The CDR3, as DNA: TGCAGCGCAAGAGGGACAGGGGGCACCTTACTCCACGAGCAGTACTTC. It yields the protein CSARGTGGTLLHEQYF.